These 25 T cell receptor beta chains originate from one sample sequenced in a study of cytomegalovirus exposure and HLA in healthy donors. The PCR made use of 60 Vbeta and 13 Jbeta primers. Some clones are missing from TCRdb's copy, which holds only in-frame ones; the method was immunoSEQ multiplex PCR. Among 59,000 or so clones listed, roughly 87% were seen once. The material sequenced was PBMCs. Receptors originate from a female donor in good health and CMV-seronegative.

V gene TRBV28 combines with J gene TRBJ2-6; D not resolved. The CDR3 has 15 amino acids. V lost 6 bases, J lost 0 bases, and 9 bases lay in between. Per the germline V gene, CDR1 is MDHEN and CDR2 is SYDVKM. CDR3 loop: CASRETDSGANVLTF. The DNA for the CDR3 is TGTGCCAGCAGGGAGACGGACTCTGGGGCCAACGTCCTGACTTTC.

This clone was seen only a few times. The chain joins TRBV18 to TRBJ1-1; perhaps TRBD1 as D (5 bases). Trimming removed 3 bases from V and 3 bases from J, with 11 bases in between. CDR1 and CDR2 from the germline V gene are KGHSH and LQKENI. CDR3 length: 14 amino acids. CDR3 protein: CASSPTLGDTEAFF. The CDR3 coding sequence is TGTGCCAGCTCACCGACCCTAGGGGACACTGAAGCTTTCTTT.

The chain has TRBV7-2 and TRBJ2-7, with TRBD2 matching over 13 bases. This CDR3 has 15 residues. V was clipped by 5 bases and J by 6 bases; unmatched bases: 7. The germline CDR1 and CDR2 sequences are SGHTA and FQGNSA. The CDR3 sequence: CASSTRTSGGGEQYF. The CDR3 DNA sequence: TGTGCCAGCAGCACAAGGACTAGCGGGGGAGGCGAGCAGTACTTC.

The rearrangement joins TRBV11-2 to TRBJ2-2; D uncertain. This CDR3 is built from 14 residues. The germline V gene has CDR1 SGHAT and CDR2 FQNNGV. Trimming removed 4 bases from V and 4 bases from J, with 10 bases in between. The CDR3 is CASSSTRFTGELFF. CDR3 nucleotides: TGTGCCAGCAGCTCAACGCGATTCACCGGGGAGCTGTTTTTT.

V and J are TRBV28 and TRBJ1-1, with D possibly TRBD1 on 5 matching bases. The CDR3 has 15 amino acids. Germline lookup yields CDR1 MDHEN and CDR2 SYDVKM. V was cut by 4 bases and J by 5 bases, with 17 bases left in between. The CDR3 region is CASSWGRALRTEAFF. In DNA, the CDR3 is TGTGCCAGCAGTTGGGGGAGGGCCTTAAGGACTGAAGCTTTCTTT.

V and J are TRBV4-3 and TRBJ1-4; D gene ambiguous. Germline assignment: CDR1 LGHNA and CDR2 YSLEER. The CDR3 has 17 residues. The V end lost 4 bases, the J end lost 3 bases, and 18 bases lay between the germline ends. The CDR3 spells CASSPRTGSGANEKLFF. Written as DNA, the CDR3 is TGCGCCAGCAGCCCCCGGACTGGGAGTGGGGCTAATGAAAAACTGTTTTTT.

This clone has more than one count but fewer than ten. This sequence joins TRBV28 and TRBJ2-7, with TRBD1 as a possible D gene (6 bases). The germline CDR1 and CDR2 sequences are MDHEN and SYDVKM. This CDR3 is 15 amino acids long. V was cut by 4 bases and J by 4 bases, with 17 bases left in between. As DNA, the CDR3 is TGTGCCAGCAGTTCTATAGGGGACGGGACATACGAGCAGTACTTC. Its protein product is CASSSIGDGTYEQYF.

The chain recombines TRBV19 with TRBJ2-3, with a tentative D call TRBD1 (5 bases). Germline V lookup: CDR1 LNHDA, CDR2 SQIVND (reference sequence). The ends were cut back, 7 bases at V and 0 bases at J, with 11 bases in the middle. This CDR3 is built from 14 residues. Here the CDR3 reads CASKAGWSTDTQYF. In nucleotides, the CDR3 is TGTGCCAGTAAGGCAGGGTGGAGCACAGATACGCAGTATTTT.

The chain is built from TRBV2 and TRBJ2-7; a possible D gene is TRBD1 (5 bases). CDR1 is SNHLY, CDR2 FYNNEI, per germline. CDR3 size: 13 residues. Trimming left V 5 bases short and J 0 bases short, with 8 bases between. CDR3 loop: CASSITGSYEQYF. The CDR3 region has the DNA TGTGCCAGCAGTATTACAGGCTCCTACGAGCAGTACTTC.

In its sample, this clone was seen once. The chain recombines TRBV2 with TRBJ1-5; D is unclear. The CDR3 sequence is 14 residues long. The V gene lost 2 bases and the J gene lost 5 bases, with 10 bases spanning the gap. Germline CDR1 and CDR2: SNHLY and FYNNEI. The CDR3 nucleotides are TGTGCCAGCAGTGAATTAGGAGTGTATCAGCCCCAGCATTTT. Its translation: CASSELGVYQPQHF.

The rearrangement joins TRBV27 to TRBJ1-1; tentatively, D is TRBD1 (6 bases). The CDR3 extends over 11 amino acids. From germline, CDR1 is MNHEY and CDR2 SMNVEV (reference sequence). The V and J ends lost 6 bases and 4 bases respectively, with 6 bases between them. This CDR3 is CASSRGTEAFF. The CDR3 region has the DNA TGTGCCAGCAGCAGGGGCACTGAAGCTTTCTTT.

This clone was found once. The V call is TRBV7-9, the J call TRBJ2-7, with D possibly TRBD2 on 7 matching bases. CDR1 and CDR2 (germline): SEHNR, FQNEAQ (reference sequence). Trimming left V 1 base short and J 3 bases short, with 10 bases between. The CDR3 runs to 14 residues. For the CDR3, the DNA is TGTGCCAGCAGCTTAGAAGGGGGGGACTACGAGCAGTACTTC. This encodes CASSLEGGDYEQYF.

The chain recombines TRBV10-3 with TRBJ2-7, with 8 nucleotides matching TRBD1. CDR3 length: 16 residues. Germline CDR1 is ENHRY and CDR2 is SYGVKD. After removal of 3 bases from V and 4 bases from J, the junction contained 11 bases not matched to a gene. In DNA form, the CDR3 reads TGTGCCATCAGTGACTCCACGACAGGGGACGCGTACGAGCAGTACTTC. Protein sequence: CAISDSTTGDAYEQYF.

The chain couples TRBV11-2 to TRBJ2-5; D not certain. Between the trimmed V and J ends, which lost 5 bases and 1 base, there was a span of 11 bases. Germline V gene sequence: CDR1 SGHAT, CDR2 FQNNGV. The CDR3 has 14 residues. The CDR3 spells CASSQTSVQETQYF. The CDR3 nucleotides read TGTGCCAGCAGCCAAACGTCGGTCCAAGAGACCCAGTACTTC.

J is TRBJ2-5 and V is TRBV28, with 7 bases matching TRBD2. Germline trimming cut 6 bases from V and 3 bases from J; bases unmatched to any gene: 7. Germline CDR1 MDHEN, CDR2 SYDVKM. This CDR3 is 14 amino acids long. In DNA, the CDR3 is TGTGCCAGCAGCCGGGACTACCCTAAAGAGACCCAGTACTTC. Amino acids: CASSRDYPKETQYF.

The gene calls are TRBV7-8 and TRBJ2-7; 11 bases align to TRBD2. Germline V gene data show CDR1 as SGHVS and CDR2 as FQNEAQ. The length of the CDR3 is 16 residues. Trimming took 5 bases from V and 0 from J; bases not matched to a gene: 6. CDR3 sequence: CASSKGLADSSYEQYF. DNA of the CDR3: TGTGCCAGCAGCAAGGGACTAGCGGATAGCTCCTACGAGCAGTACTTC.

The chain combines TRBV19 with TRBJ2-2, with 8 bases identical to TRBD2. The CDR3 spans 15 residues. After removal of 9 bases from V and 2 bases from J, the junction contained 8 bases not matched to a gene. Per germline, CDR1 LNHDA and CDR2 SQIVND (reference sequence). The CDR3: CASNSGSANTGELFF. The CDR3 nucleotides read TGTGCCAGCAACAGCGGGAGCGCCAACACCGGGGAGCTGTTTTTT.

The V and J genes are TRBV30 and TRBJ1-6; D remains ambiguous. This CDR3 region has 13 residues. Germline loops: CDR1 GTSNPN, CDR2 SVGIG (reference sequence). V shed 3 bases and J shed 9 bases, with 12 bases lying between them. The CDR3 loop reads CAWSPPRGSPLHF. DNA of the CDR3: TGTGCCTGGAGCCCCCCCCGAGGTTCACCCCTCCACTTT. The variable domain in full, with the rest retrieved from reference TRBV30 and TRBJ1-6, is SQTIHQWPATLVQPVGSPLSLECTVEGTSNPNLYWYRQAAGRGLQLLFYSVGIGQISSEVPQNLSASRPQDRQFILSSKKLLLSDSGFYLCAWSPPRGSPLHFGNGTRLTVT.

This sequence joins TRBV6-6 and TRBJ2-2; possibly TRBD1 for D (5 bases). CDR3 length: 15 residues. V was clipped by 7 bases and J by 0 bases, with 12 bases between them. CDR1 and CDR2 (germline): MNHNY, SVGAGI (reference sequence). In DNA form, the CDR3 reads TGTGCCAGCATCATCGACAGCCCGAACACCGGGGAGCTGTTTTTT. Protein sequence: CASIIDSPNTGELFF.

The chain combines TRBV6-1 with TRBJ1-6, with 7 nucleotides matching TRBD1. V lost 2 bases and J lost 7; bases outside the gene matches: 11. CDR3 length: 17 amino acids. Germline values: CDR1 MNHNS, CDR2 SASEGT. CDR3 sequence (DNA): TGTGCCAGCAGTGAATATGACAGGGTCGGGGTAAATTCACCCCTCCACTTT. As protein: CASSEYDRVGVNSPLHF.

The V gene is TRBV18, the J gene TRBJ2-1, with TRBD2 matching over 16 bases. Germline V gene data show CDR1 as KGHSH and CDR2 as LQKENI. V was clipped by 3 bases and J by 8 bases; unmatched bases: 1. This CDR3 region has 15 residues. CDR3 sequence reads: CASSPGLAGGDEQFF. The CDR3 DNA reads TGTGCCAGCTCACCGGGACTAGCGGGAGGGGATGAGCAGTTCTTC.

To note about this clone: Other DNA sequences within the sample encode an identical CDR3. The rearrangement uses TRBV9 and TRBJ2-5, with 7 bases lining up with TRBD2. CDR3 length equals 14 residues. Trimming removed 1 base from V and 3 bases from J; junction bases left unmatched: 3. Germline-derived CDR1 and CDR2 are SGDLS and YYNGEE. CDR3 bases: TGTGCCAGCAGCGTATGGGGGGGAGAAGAGACCCAGTACTTC. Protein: CASSVWGGEETQYF.

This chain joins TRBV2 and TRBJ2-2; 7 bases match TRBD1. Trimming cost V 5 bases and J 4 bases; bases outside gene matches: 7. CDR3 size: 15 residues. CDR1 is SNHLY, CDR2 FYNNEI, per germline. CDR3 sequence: CASSPAGTATGELFF. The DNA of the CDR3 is TGTGCCAGCAGTCCCGCCGGGACAGCCACCGGGGAGCTGTTTTTT.

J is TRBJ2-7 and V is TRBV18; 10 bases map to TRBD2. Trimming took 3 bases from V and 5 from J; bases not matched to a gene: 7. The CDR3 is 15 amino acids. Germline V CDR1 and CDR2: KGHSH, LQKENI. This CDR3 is CASSPLAGDEDEQYF. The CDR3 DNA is TGTGCCAGCTCACCTCTAGCGGGAGACGAGGACGAGCAGTACTTC.

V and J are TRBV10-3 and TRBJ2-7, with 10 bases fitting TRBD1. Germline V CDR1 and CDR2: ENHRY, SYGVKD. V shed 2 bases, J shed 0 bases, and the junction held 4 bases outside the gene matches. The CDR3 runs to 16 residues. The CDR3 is CAISEAGTGVSYEQYF. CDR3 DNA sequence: TGTGCCATCAGTGAGGCCGGGACAGGGGTCTCCTACGAGCAGTACTTC.